These 28 T cell receptor beta chains were sequenced from one sample in a study of blood T cell repertoires in COVID-19. The repertoire was sequenced with immunoSEQ multiplex PCR; TCRdb's copy has only in-frame clones and lacks some. The sample lists roughly 190,000 clones, about 88% seen once, with 3.5% to 4.5% in the top ten. The material sequenced was peripheral blood. These receptors were obtained from a human donor in a cohort sampled during active COVID-19.

CDR3 residues: CASSPPGGGNEQFF. The CDR3 DNA reads as TGTGCCAGCTCACCACCCGGGGGGGGAAATGAGCAGTTCTTC. The V gene is TRBV18, the J gene TRBJ2-1, with TRBD2 identical over 8 bases. This CDR3 comprises 14 residues. Germline assignment: CDR1 KGHSH and CDR2 LQKENI. J was trimmed by 7 bases and V by 0 bases; bases with no gene match: 2.

The chain employs TRBV9 and TRBJ2-2, with D perhaps TRBD1 (6 bases). In germline, CDR1 is SGDLS, CDR2 YYNGEE. The CDR3 totals 14 residues. The V end was cut by 3 bases, the J end by 4 bases, with 10 bases between. The DNA for the CDR3 is TGTGCCAGCAGCGGAACAGGGCTCACCGGGGAGCTGTTTTTT. Its protein product is CASSGTGLTGELFF.

The CDR3 is CASSQDRITDTQYF. The CDR3 DNA sequence: TGTGCCAGCAGCCAGGACAGAATCACAGATACGCAGTATTTT. The chain carries TRBV11-2 and TRBJ2-3, with a possible D match to TRBD1 (6 bases). The CDR3 is 14 residues long. The V gene lost 5 bases and the J gene lost 2 bases, with 11 bases spanning the gap. Germline loops: CDR1 SGHAT, CDR2 FQNNGV.

The chain combines TRBV27 with TRBJ1-1; D might be TRBD1 (5 bases). This CDR3 has 14 residues. Germline-derived CDR1 and CDR2 are MNHEY and SMNVEV (reference sequence). The V gene lost 6 bases and the J gene lost 4 bases, with 15 bases spanning the gap. This CDR3 is CASSWRQRGTEAFF. CDR3 nucleotide sequence: TGTGCCAGCAGCTGGAGACAGCGAGGCACTGAAGCTTTCTTT.

This clone was detected only a few times. This chain joins TRBV4-1 and TRBJ2-7; TRBD2 matches 15 bases. The germline V gene encodes CDR1 MGHRA and CDR2 YSYEKL. V lost 3 bases, J lost 4 bases, and 10 bases stayed unmatched. The CDR3 is 18 residues long. CDR3 sequence (DNA): TGCGCCAGCAGCCACCCTCCCGGGACTAGCGGGAGGACGTACGAGCAGTACTTC. Its translation is CASSHPPGTSGRTYEQYF.

V and J are TRBV20-1 and TRBJ1-2; D is unclear. Per the germline V gene, CDR1 is DFQATT and CDR2 is SNEGSKA (reference sequence). The germline V and J ends were trimmed by 3 bases and 4 bases, with 9 bases remaining between them. The CDR3 sequence is 12 residues long. The CDR3 is CSASDTSYGYTF. CDR3 sequence (DNA): TGCAGTGCTAGTGATACAAGCTATGGCTACACCTTC.

The rearrangement joins TRBV14 to TRBJ1-1; the D is unclear. CDR3 length equals 14 residues. Germline values: CDR1 SGHDN, CDR2 FVKESK. V was cut by 6 bases and J by 1 base, with 12 bases left in between. The CDR3 loop is CASSPGLRNTEAFF. In nucleotides, the CDR3 is TGTGCCAGCAGTCCGGGTCTGAGGAACACTGAAGCTTTCTTT.

This clone was seen only once. The chain uses TRBV4-3 and TRBJ1-6, with no clear D. The CDR3 consists of 15 residues. The germline CDR1 and CDR2 sequences are LGHNA and YSLEER. Trimming cost V 0 bases and J 8 bases, with 11 bases left between them. The CDR3 DNA reads as TGCGCCAGCAGCCAAGAGGGGAGGCGGGATTCACCCCTCCACTTT. Protein product: CASSQEGRRDSPLHF.

The chain joins TRBV7-2 to TRBJ1-1, with D maybe TRBD1 (6 bases). The V and J ends lost 1 base and 1 base respectively, with 10 bases between them. This CDR3 has 15 residues. Germline V gene data show CDR1 as SGHTA and CDR2 as FQGNSA. As DNA, the CDR3 is TGTGCCAGCAGCTTAGAGGGGACAAAGAACACTGAAGCTTTCTTT. Protein: CASSLEGTKNTEAFF.

This clone was detected ten times or more. The chain links TRBV4-3 to TRBJ1-4, with 10 nucleotides matching TRBD1. The germline V gene has CDR1 LGHNA and CDR2 YSLEER. The V gene end was trimmed by 4 bases and the J gene end by 10 bases; junction bases not matched to a gene: 3. CDR3 size: 13 residues. This CDR3 is CASSPRDRGKLFF. DNA of the CDR3: TGCGCCAGCAGCCCGCGGGACAGGGGAAAACTGTTTTTT.

The chain joins TRBV19 to TRBJ1-4; possibly TRBD1 for D (5 bases). Trimming stripped 3 bases from V and 8 bases from J, with 13 bases between. The CDR3 has 14 residues. CDR1 and CDR2 from the germline V gene are LNHDA and SQIVND (reference sequence). The CDR3 nucleotides read TGTGCCAGTAGTATTTCAGGGTGGAACGAAAAACTGTTTTTT. Translating gives CASSISGWNEKLFF.

This clone is a singleton in its sample. The rearrangement joins TRBV10-1 to TRBJ2-1, with D perhaps TRBD2 (7 bases). The V gene lost 3 bases and the J gene lost 7 bases, with 19 bases spanning the gap. Germline CDR1 and CDR2: WNHNN and SYGVQD (reference sequence). This CDR3 region has 16 residues. In nucleotides, the CDR3 is TGCGCCAGCAGTGAAACCAGAGGGGGGGCTCAAAATGAGCAGTTCTTC. It specifies CASSETRGGAQNEQFF.

J is TRBJ1-1 and V is TRBV5-1, with 7 bases lining up with TRBD1. Germline V gene sequence: CDR1 SGHRS, CDR2 YFSETQ. The CDR3 spans 14 residues. V shed 3 bases and J 0 bases; nucleotides not matched to a gene: 2. CDR3 region: CASSWTGLNTEAFF. Here the CDR3 DNA reads TGCGCCAGCAGCTGGACAGGACTGAACACTGAAGCTTTCTTT.

This chain connects TRBV5-1 to TRBJ2-1, with TRBD2 matching 8 bases. V gave up 1 base and J gave up 5 bases; unmatched junction bases: 5. The CDR3 has 15 residues. The germline V gene encodes CDR1 SGHRS and CDR2 YFSETQ. The CDR3 DNA reads as TGCGCCAGCAGCTTGTCGGGGGGGTACCACAATGAGCAGTTCTTC. Amino acid sequence: CASSLSGGYHNEQFF.

This sequence joins TRBV6-5 and TRBJ1-3; tentatively, D is TRBD1 (5 bases). The germline gives CDR1 MNHEY, CDR2 SVGAGI. V dropped 6 bases and J dropped 4 bases, with 10 bases sitting between them. The CDR3 spans 13 residues. This chain's CDR3 is CASRGLKGNTIYF. The CDR3 DNA sequence: TGTGCCAGCAGGGGGCTGAAGGGAAACACCATATATTTT.

The rearrangement links TRBV4-1 to TRBJ1-5; no definite D call. CDR3 length: 16 residues. The ends were cut back, 1 base at V and 1 base at J, with 11 bases in the middle. Per the germline V gene, CDR1 is MGHRA and CDR2 is YSYEKL. CDR3 bases: TGCGCCAGCAGCCAAGGCCACGGGTGGAGCAATCAGCCCCAGCATTTT. Protein sequence: CASSQGHGWSNQPQHF.

This clone was recorded a few times. The V gene is TRBV11-2, the J gene TRBJ2-7, with TRBD2 matching 10 bases. The length of the CDR3 is 16 residues. J was trimmed by 4 bases and V by 0 bases; bases with no gene match: 6. Germline-derived CDR1 and CDR2 are SGHAT and FQNNGV. The chain's CDR3 is CASSLDLTSGKYEQYF. CDR3 DNA: TGTGCCAGCAGCTTAGATCTTACTAGCGGGAAGTACGAGCAGTACTTC. Based on the CDR3 plus reference TRBV11-2 and TRBJ2-7, the full variable domain is EAGVAQSPRYKIIEKRQSVAFWCNPISGHATLYWYQQILGQGPKLLIQFQNNGVVDDSQLPKDRFSAERLKGVDSTLKIQPAKLEDSAVYLCASSLDLTSGKYEQYFGPGTRLTVT.

This rearrangement joins TRBV2 to TRBJ2-5; 12 bases agree with TRBD1. The V gene's germline CDR1 is SNHLY and CDR2 FYNNEI. The CDR3 spans 14 residues. V was clipped by 6 bases and J by 4 bases; unmatched bases: 3. The CDR3 loop reads CASRGDRGLETQYF. The CDR3 DNA reads TGTGCCAGCAGGGGGGACAGGGGGCTAGAGACCCAGTACTTC.

The chain has TRBV2 and TRBJ2-1; no clear D. The germline V gene encodes CDR1 SNHLY and CDR2 FYNNEI. The ends were cut back, 1 base at V and 3 bases at J, with 10 bases in the middle. The CDR3 has 15 residues. The CDR3, as DNA: TGTGCCAGCAGTGAAGGGCCAACGTTCTACAATGAGCAGTTCTTC. Protein sequence: CASSEGPTFYNEQFF. The full variable domain, rest sourced from reference TRBV2 and TRBJ2-1, is EPEVTQTPSHQVTQMGQEVILRCVPISNHLYFYWYRQILGQKVEFLVSFYNNEISEKSEIFDDQFSVERPDGSNFTLKIRSTKLEDSAMYFCASSEGPTFYNEQFFGPGTRLTVL.

The chain recombines TRBV5-6 with TRBJ1-4; no firm D call. This CDR3 has 14 amino acids. Germline lookup yields CDR1 SGHDT and CDR2 YYEEEE. With 0 bases removed from V and 1 base from J, the gap between germline ends came to 4 bases. For the CDR3, the DNA is TGTGCCAGCAGCTTGGGACAAACTAATGAAAAACTGTTTTTT. Residues: CASSLGQTNEKLFF.

V and J are TRBV5-1 and TRBJ2-5; TRBD2 is a possible D gene (6 bases). V lost 4 bases, J lost 2 bases, and 18 bases lay in between. Germline loops: CDR1 SGHRS, CDR2 YFSETQ. CDR3 length: 16 amino acids. The CDR3 protein is CASSPDGTGLQETQYF. The CDR3 coding sequence is TGCGCCAGCAGCCCTGACGGGACGGGACTTCAAGAGACCCAGTACTTC.

The chain combines TRBV2 with TRBJ1-6, with a tentative D call TRBD1 (5 bases). Germline assignment: CDR1 SNHLY and CDR2 FYNNEI. With 5 bases removed from V and 4 bases from J, the gap between germline ends came to 12 bases. The CDR3 is made up of 15 amino acids. CDR3 DNA: TGTGCCAGCAGTTCCCGACAGCCGTATAATTCACCCCTCCACTTT. This translates into CASSSRQPYNSPLHF.

Concerning this clone: Other DNA sequences in this specimen translate into the identical CDR3. This chain links TRBV6-5 with TRBJ1-5, with D hard to call. Germline loops: CDR1 MNHEY, CDR2 SVGAGI. CDR3 size: 15 residues. Trimming left V 2 bases short and J 2 bases short, with 10 bases between. The CDR3 here is CASSYGRGRNQPQHF. For the CDR3, the DNA is TGTGCCAGCAGTTACGGGAGAGGGCGCAATCAGCCCCAGCATTTT.

This chain connects TRBV10-3 to TRBJ2-2; a possible D gene is TRBD1 (5 bases). Germline CDR1 is ENHRY and CDR2 is SYGVKD. V shed 6 bases and J shed 6 bases, with 8 bases lying between them. This CDR3 region has 12 residues. The CDR3 DNA sequence: TGTGCCATCAGCAGGGTTCCCGGGGAGCTGTTTTTT. This sequence encodes CAISRVPGELFF.

The V and J genes are TRBV2 and TRBJ2-5, with 7 bases identical to TRBD1. Per the germline V gene, CDR1 is SNHLY and CDR2 is FYNNEI. With V trimmed by 10 bases and J by 6 bases, 8 bases remained unmatched. The CDR3 covers 12 residues. CDR3 protein: CATSGGKKTQYF. In nucleotides, the CDR3 is TGTGCCACCTCAGGGGGTAAAAAGACCCAGTACTTC.

This chain connects TRBV6-2 or TRBV6-3 to TRBJ2-2, with D possibly TRBD2 on 5 matching bases. The germline gives CDR1 MNHEY, CDR2 SVGEGT. There are 15 residues in the CDR3. V shed 5 bases and J shed 4 bases, with 14 bases lying between them. CDR3 loop: CASSVRLTGTGELFF. The CDR3 coding sequence is TGTGCCAGCAGTGTCCGACTAACGGGCACCGGGGAGCTGTTTTTT.

This clone was counted only a few times. The rearrangement links TRBV6-6 to TRBJ2-1; TRBD2 aligns across 15 bases. The CDR3 consists of 16 residues. Per the germline V gene, CDR1 is MNHNY and CDR2 is SVGAGI (reference sequence). V lost 8 bases to trimming and J lost 2 bases; unmatched junction nucleotides: 4. CDR3 bases: TGTGCCAGCGGGACTAGCGGGGGGCCGACCTACAATGAGCAGTTCTTC. It encodes CASGTSGGPTYNEQFF.

V usage is TRBV6-2 or TRBV6-3 and J usage is TRBJ1-1; 7 positions match TRBD1. Germline values: CDR1 MNHEY, CDR2 SVGEGT. V gave up 0 bases and J gave up 4 bases; unmatched junction bases: 5. The CDR3 is made up of 15 amino acids. In DNA, the CDR3 is TGTGCCAGCAGTTACTCGGTACAGGGGAGCACTGAAGCTTTCTTT. Its translation: CASSYSVQGSTEAFF.